The 23 T cell receptor beta chains below all came from one sample that was sequenced in a study of blood T cell repertoires in COVID-19. Data came from immunoSEQ multiplex PCR; TCRdb stores just in-frame clones and leaves some out. The data hold 100,000 to 150,000 clones, with roughly 80% observed a single time. Sequenced input: peripheral blood. These receptor sequences come from a man aged 50 or older with acute or convalescent COVID-19.

In nucleotides, the CDR3 is TGTGCCAGCAGTAGGTTCCTAGAGTTACTAGCGGGAGCAAAAGGGAACACCGGGGAGCTGTTTTTT. This encodes CASSRFLELLAGAKGNTGELFF. This chain links TRBV27 with TRBJ2-2, with TRBD2 matching 11 bases. CDR1 is MNHEY, CDR2 SMNVEV, per germline (reference sequence). The junction had 21 bases not matched to a gene; V was cut back by 5 bases and J by 1 base. There are 22 residues in the CDR3.

The chain carries TRBV21-1 and TRBJ2-3; TRBD1, as called in the table, went unchecked against the DNA. TRBV21-1 is a pseudogene segment. The CDR3 is 20 amino acids. In DNA form, the CDR3 reads TGTGCCAGCAGCAAAAAGCGAAGTCCCCCGGACAGGGAGGGCACAGATACGCAGTATTTT. As protein: CASSKKRSPPDREGTDTQYF.

The V call is TRBV6-6, the J call TRBJ1-1; possible D gene TRBD1, 5 bases. CDR3 length: 14 amino acids. Trimming pared 2 bases from V and 3 bases from J, leaving 10 bases between. Germline V gene lookup returns CDR1 MNHNY and CDR2 SVGAGI (reference sequence). The chain's CDR3 is CASSYRGFDTEAFF. The CDR3 region has the DNA TGTGCCAGCAGTTACCGGGGGTTCGACACTGAAGCTTTCTTT.

The CDR3 here is CASSQLTGFYEQYF. Here the CDR3 DNA reads TGTGCCAGCAGCCAACTGACAGGGTTCTACGAGCAGTACTTC. V usage is TRBV3-1 (or the pseudogene TRBV3-2) and J usage is TRBJ2-7; 7 bases are shared with TRBD1. The germline gives CDR1 LGHDT, CDR2 YNNKEL (reference sequence). The CDR3 runs to 14 residues. Trimming at V came to 2 bases and at J to 3 bases, leaving 4 bases not matched to a gene.

This clone came up a few times. The V and J genes are TRBV18 and TRBJ1-1, with D hard to call. Germline V gene sequence: CDR1 KGHSH, CDR2 LQKENI. The V end lost 3 bases, the J end lost 0 bases, and 8 bases lay between the germline ends. The CDR3 is 14 amino acids. CDR3: CASSPSQMNTEAFF. The DNA for the CDR3 is TGTGCCAGCTCACCGTCCCAGATGAACACTGAAGCTTTCTTT.

This clone appeared a single time. The chain joins TRBV5-1 to TRBJ2-2; no reliable D call. Germline-derived CDR1 and CDR2 are SGHRS and YFSETQ. V was cut by 3 bases and J by 1 base, with 10 bases left in between. This CDR3 is built from 15 residues. The CDR3 here is CASSSLFMNTGELFF. CDR3 in DNA: TGCGCCAGCAGCTCGTTGTTTATGAACACCGGGGAGCTGTTTTTT.

The gene calls are TRBV4-1 and TRBJ2-1; 9 bases match TRBD2. J lost 5 bases, V lost 3 bases, and 8 bases had no gene match. CDR3 length equals 16 residues. The germline CDR1 and CDR2 sequences are MGHRA and YSYEKL. CDR3 sequence (DNA): TGCGCCAGCAGCCAGGGGACTAGCAGGGCGGACAATGAGCAGTTCTTC. Encoded protein: CASSQGTSRADNEQFF.

This clone was picked up one time. This rearrangement joins TRBV27 to TRBJ1-5, with 7 bases aligning to TRBD1. CDR1 and CDR2 (germline): MNHEY, SMNVEV (reference sequence). The CDR3 has 13 residues. V lost 7 bases to trimming and J lost 6 bases; unmatched junction nucleotides: 6. The CDR3 here is CASIKTGSQPQHF. The CDR3 DNA sequence: TGTGCCAGCATCAAGACAGGGTCTCAGCCCCAGCATTTT.

The rearrangement links TRBV19 to TRBJ1-5; TRBD1 matches at 8 bases. CDR1 is LNHDA and CDR2 is SQIVND in the germline V gene (reference sequence). The CDR3 runs to 14 residues. J was trimmed by 4 bases and V by 5 bases; bases with no gene match: 4. CDR3 amino acids: CASSLQGENQPQHF. CDR3 nucleotide sequence: TGTGCCAGTAGTTTACAGGGGGAGAATCAGCCCCAGCATTTT.

This chain links TRBV5-1 with TRBJ1-2; 12 positions match TRBD1. The germline CDR1 and CDR2 sequences are SGHRS and YFSETQ. The CDR3 runs 15 residues. J lost 6 bases, V lost 4 bases, and 7 bases had no gene match. The CDR3 loop is CASSRLGQGADGYTF. CDR3 nucleotide sequence: TGCGCCAGCAGCCGGTTGGGACAGGGGGCGGATGGCTACACCTTC.

The rearrangement joins TRBV29-1 to TRBJ2-5; 8 bases line up with TRBD1. The trim removed 7 bases at V and 4 bases at J, leaving 8 bases unmatched. Germline assignment: CDR1 SQVTM and CDR2 ANQGSEA. The CDR3 extends over 13 amino acids. The CDR3 region has the DNA TGCAGCGGTGTTACAGGGGGAGGAGAGACCCAGTACTTC. Encoded protein: CSGVTGGGETQYF.

The chain recombines TRBV3-1 (or the pseudogene TRBV3-2) with TRBJ1-2; tentatively, D is TRBD1 (6 bases). V lost 6 bases and J 8 bases, leaving 22 bases between the germline ends. This CDR3 spans 15 amino acids. From germline, CDR1 is LGHDT and CDR2 YNNKEL (reference sequence). The CDR3 region has the DNA TGTGCCAGCAGGTTCGAAACAGGGTTGTCGGCGGGCTACACCTTC. The encoded protein is CASRFETGLSAGYTF.

The genes are TRBV7-8 and TRBJ1-5; 8 bases are a match to TRBD1. The V and J ends lost 9 bases and 0 bases, in that order; junction bases with no gene match: 13. The CDR3 has 17 residues. In germline, CDR1 is SGHVS, CDR2 FQNEAQ. CDR3 sequence (DNA): TGTGCCAGTTACGGGACAGGTGACCGATATAGCAATCAGCCCCAGCATTTT. Translating gives CASYGTGDRYSNQPQHF.

The chain couples TRBV5-1 to TRBJ1-2; the D gene is possibly TRBD1 (6 bases). The CDR3 is made up of 15 amino acids. Per germline, CDR1 SGHRS and CDR2 YFSETQ. The V end lost 3 bases, the J end lost 5 bases, and 17 bases lay between the germline ends. The CDR3, as DNA: TGCGCCAGCAGCTCTGAAGAGTGGGGGCCTTATGGCTACACCTTC. Translation gives CASSSEEWGPYGYTF.

The V call is TRBV3-1 (or the pseudogene TRBV3-2), the J call TRBJ1-6; 10 bases are a match to TRBD1. The germline V gene encodes CDR1 LGHDT and CDR2 YNNKEL (reference sequence). J lost 7 bases, V lost 4 bases, and 4 bases had no gene match. The CDR3 has 15 amino acids. CDR3 DNA sequence: TGTGCCAGCAGCCCCGGACAGGGGGAAAATTCACCCCTCCACTTT. This gives the protein CASSPGQGENSPLHF.

CDR3: CASTSRGVSNSPLHF. The CDR3 DNA follows: TGTGCCAGCACCTCCCGGGGGGTATCTAATTCACCCCTCCACTTT. The chain links TRBV2 to TRBJ1-6, with D perhaps TRBD1 (5 bases). The V gene lost 7 bases and the J gene lost 6 bases, with 16 bases spanning the gap. The CDR3 spans 15 residues. The V gene's germline CDR1 is SNHLY and CDR2 FYNNEI.

This sequence joins TRBV19 and TRBJ1-1; no clear D. V was shortened by 4 bases and J by 5 bases, with 11 bases between the two germline ends. The CDR3 is 13 amino acids. Germline assignment: CDR1 LNHDA and CDR2 SQIVND (reference sequence). The CDR3 is CASSTEVVTEAFF. CDR3 nucleotides: TGTGCCAGTAGTACCGAGGTAGTGACTGAAGCTTTCTTT.

CDR3: CASSQPGRSYEKLFF. The CDR3 DNA is TGCGCCAGCAGCCAACCCGGGAGGTCATATGAAAAACTGTTTTTT. V usage is TRBV4-1 and J usage is TRBJ1-4; D is ambiguous. Germline assignment: CDR1 MGHRA and CDR2 YSYEKL. The CDR3 has 15 residues. The ends were cut back, 2 bases at V and 6 bases at J, with 13 bases in the middle.

The rearrangement joins TRBV25-1 to TRBJ1-2; D ambiguous. Trimming left V 6 bases short and J 4 bases short, with 9 bases between. The CDR3 runs to 12 residues. The germline gives CDR1 MGHDK, CDR2 SYGVNS. CDR3 coding DNA: TGTGCCAGCAGGACGACACTCTATGGCTACACCTTC. Translation gives CASRTTLYGYTF.

This chain uses TRBV3-1 (or the pseudogene TRBV3-2) with TRBJ1-1, with TRBD1 matching 8 bases. Germline CDR1 is LGHDT and CDR2 is YNNKEL (reference sequence). With 4 bases clipped from V and 6 bases from J, the junction kept 13 bases outside the gene matches. This CDR3 has 16 residues. Here the CDR3 reads CASSPWQGQGGPEAFF. In DNA, the CDR3 is TGTGCCAGCAGCCCCTGGCAAGGACAGGGAGGCCCTGAAGCTTTCTTT.

This clone was seen more than once but under ten times. V gene TRBV10-1 combines with J gene TRBJ2-7; TRBD1 might be the D (5 bases). CDR3 length: 13 residues. CDR1 is WNHNN, CDR2 SYGVQD, per germline (reference sequence). Trimming cost V 3 bases and J 0 bases, with 6 bases left between them. In DNA form, the CDR3 reads TGCGCCAGCAGTGAAGGGGTCTCCTACGAGCAGTACTTC. Translating gives CASSEGVSYEQYF.

The chain couples TRBV15 to TRBJ1-6; 8 bases map to TRBD1. Germline V CDR1 and CDR2: LNHNV, YYDKDF (reference sequence). The length of the CDR3 is 15 residues. V lost 3 bases and J lost 8; bases outside the gene matches: 6. The CDR3 sequence: CATSSRLTGDSPLHF. The CDR3 DNA reads as TGTGCCACCAGCAGTCGTTTGACAGGGGATTCACCCCTCCACTTT. The entire variable domain, with the rest obtained from reference TRBV15 and TRBJ1-6, is as follows: DAMVIQNPRYQVTQFGKPVTLSCSQTLNHNVMYWYQQKSSQAPKLLFHYYDKDFNNEADTPDNFQSRRPNTSFCFLDIRSPGLGDTAMYLCATSSRLTGDSPLHFGNGTRLTVT.

This clone was seen a handful of times. The chain is built from TRBV29-1 and TRBJ2-5, with D possibly matching TRBD2 (6 bases). This CDR3 has 11 amino acids. Germline V lookup: CDR1 SQVTM, CDR2 ANQGSEA. V gave up 7 bases and J gave up 5 bases, with 11 bases separating them. The CDR3, as DNA: TGCAGCGGACTAGAGAGGGAGACCCAGTACTTC. This codes for CSGLERETQYF.